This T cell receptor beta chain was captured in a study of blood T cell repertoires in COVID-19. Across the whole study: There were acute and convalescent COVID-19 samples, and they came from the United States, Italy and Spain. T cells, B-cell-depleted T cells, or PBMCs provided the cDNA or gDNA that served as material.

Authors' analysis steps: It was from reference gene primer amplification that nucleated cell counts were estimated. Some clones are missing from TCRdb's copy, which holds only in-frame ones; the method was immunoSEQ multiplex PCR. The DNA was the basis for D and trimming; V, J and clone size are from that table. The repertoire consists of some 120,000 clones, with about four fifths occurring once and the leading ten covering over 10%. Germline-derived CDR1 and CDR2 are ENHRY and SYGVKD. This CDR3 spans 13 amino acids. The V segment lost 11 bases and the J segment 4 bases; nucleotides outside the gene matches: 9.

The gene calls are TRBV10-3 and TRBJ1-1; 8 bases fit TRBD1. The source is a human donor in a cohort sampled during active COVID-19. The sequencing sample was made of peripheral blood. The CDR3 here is CAAADRVGTEAFF. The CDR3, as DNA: TGTGCCGCCGCGGACAGGGTCGGCACTGAAGCTTTCTTT.